This T cell receptor beta chain was found in a study of lymphopenia after photon versus proton radiotherapy. Points from the study as a whole: After lymphocyte nadir, photon-treated repertoires showed oligoclonal expansion, especially CD8+ Temra. Proton therapy kept repertoires fairly stable, unlike photons, which gained effector/memory cells. Only patients who died were analyzed for survival; proton advantage is unproven. A bigger post-nadir fall in TCR diversity correlated inversely with survival time in deceased patients.

Germline V gene data show CDR1 as SGDLS and CDR2 as YYNGEE. J was trimmed by 0 bases and V by 3 bases; bases with no gene match: 4. This CDR3 comprises 16 residues. On this clone itself: Its antigen is unidentified.

Only in-frame clones appear in the TCRdb table, and some are missing; sequencing was by immunoSEQ multiplex PCR. The sample consists of about 25,000 clones, roughly four fifths of them appearing once. The source is a woman in her fifties or sixties with pancreatic cancer. The genes are TRBV9 and TRBJ2-1; 9 nucleotides agree with TRBD2. The starting material was peripheral blood, obtained from a patient treated with photon-based radiotherapy. The CDR3 DNA follows: TGTGCCAGCAGCGCGTTTAGCGGGAGCTCCTACAATGAGCAGTTCTTC. Protein: CASSAFSGSSYNEQFF.